This entry lists 27 T cell receptor beta chains sequenced from one sample in a study of CD8+CD57+ T cells in acquired aplastic anemia. Genomic DNA provided the template from which TCR beta VDJ and CDR3 profiles were obtained. Using its own MiXCR run on the reads, TCRdb lists one record per CDR3 protein. This table holds about 40,000 distinct CDR3 sequences, 63% found once. Patients sequenced had flow cytometry evidence of CD8+CD57+ cell expansion. What was sequenced was sorted CD4+, CD8+, or CD8+CD57+ T cells (not recorded which) from PBMCs. The receptors here all came from a human donor with aplastic anemia.

The table lists this clonotype with many counts. The chain is built from TRBV19 and TRBJ2-2; TRBD1 is a possible D gene (5 bases). V was cut by 5 bases and J by 6 bases, with 10 bases left in between. Germline V gene lookup returns CDR1 LNHDA and CDR2 SQIVND (reference sequence). The CDR3 runs to 13 residues. The CDR3 is CASSLGAAGELFF. In DNA form, the CDR3 reads TGTGCCAGTAGTCTTGGGGCCGCCGGGGAGCTGTTTTTT.

This clonotype was recorded many times. The chain couples TRBV20-1 to TRBJ1-6, with D unclear. The germline V gene encodes CDR1 DFQATT and CDR2 SNEGSKA (reference sequence). The CDR3 extends over 14 amino acids. V lost 4 bases to trimming and J lost 8 bases, with 15 bases between them. Here the CDR3 DNA reads TGCAGTGCTAAACCTGGGGAGGACTATTCACCCCTCCACTTT. It yields the protein CSAKPGEDYSPLHF.

The chain is built from TRBV19 and TRBJ1-1; D gene unclear. V was clipped by 2 bases and J by 1 base, with 8 bases between them. The CDR3 loop spans 14 amino acids. Germline assignment: CDR1 LNHDA and CDR2 SQIVND (reference sequence). This CDR3 reads CASSINSGNTEAFF. CDR3 bases: TGTGCCAGTAGTATAAACAGCGGGAACACTGAAGCTTTCTTT.

The V gene is TRBV4-1, the J gene TRBJ1-4; TRBD1 is a possible D gene (6 bases). Trimming took off 4 bases at V and 5 bases at J, with 14 bases between the two ends. CDR1 and CDR2 (germline): MGHRA, YSYEKL. The CDR3 extends over 15 amino acids. The CDR3 coding sequence is TGCGCCAGCAGCCTGGAACAGGGTCCGAATGAAAAACTGTTTTTT. This gives the protein CASSLEQGPNEKLFF.

This chain connects TRBV20-1 to TRBJ2-3; TRBD2 matches at 10 bases. The V and J ends lost 4 bases and 5 bases, in that order; junction bases with no gene match: 3. This CDR3 spans 13 amino acids. From germline, CDR1 is DFQATT and CDR2 SNEGSKA (reference sequence). The CDR3 nucleotides are TGCAGTGCTACTAGCGGGGGAGGAGATACGCAGTATTTT. It translates to CSATSGGGDTQYF.

Only one count was recorded for this clonotype. With a much larger clone just one base away, this may be a read error. This rearrangement joins TRBV27 to TRBJ1-5; tentative D call: TRBD1 (6 bases). There are 14 residues in the CDR3. CDR1 and CDR2 (germline): MNHEY, SMNVEV (reference sequence). This CDR3 is CASSSTQGDQPQNF. CDR3 nucleotide sequence: TGTGCCAGCAGTTCGACACAGGGAGACCAGCCCCAGAATTTT.

The chain joins TRBV20-1 to TRBJ1-2; D is unclear. The CDR3 extends over 13 amino acids. Germline V gene lookup returns CDR1 DFQATT and CDR2 SNEGSKA (reference sequence). V lost 3 bases and J 4 bases, leaving 12 bases between the germline ends. CDR3 in amino acids: CSASVSEIYGYTF. The CDR3 DNA follows: TGCAGTGCTAGCGTGTCAGAGATCTATGGCTACACCTTC.

This clonotype was seen repeatedly, ten times or more. V usage is TRBV3-1 and J usage is TRBJ1-1, with D possibly TRBD1 on 5 matching bases. V was trimmed by 4 bases and J by 4 bases, leaving 13 bases between them. Germline-derived CDR1 and CDR2 are LGHDT and YNNKEL (reference sequence). The CDR3 length is 14 residues. Here the CDR3 DNA reads TGTGCCAGCAGCCGCGGGGGTACGGGCACTGAAGCTTTCTTT. Translation: CASSRGGTGTEAFF.

V usage is TRBV19 and J usage is TRBJ1-1, with TRBD1 matching over 7 bases. This CDR3 region has 14 residues. Germline V lookup: CDR1 LNHDA, CDR2 SQIVND (reference sequence). The trim removed 3 bases at V and 1 base at J, leaving 2 bases unmatched. This CDR3 reads CASSITGANTEAFF. The CDR3 DNA is TGTGCCAGTAGTATCACAGGGGCGAACACTGAAGCTTTCTTT.

This clonotype appeared many times. The chain combines TRBV9 with TRBJ1-3; D is ambiguous. The V end was cut by 3 bases, the J end by 0 bases, with 7 bases between. Germline-derived CDR1 and CDR2 are SGDLS and YYNGEE. The CDR3 covers 14 residues. CDR3 amino acids: CASSGSRSGNTIYF. CDR3 in DNA: TGTGCCAGCAGCGGGTCCCGCTCTGGAAACACCATATATTTT.

V usage is TRBV10-3 and J usage is TRBJ2-3; tentatively, D is TRBD2 (7 bases). Per germline, CDR1 ENHRY and CDR2 SYGVKD. This CDR3 is built from 13 residues. V was trimmed by 7 bases and J by 5 bases, leaving 13 bases between them. Here the CDR3 reads CAIMRGPEDTQYF. The CDR3 DNA reads TGTGCCATCATGCGGGGGCCTGAAGATACGCAGTATTTT.

The V gene is TRBV9, the J gene TRBJ2-1, with D perhaps TRBD2 (5 bases). The V end lost 2 bases, the J end lost 5 bases, and 11 bases lay between the germline ends. The CDR3 length is 14 residues. Germline CDR1 is SGDLS and CDR2 is YYNGEE. The CDR3 nucleotides are TGTGCCAGCAGCGTTCCGGGATCTGACAATGAGCAGTTCTTC. Translated: CASSVPGSDNEQFF.

This chain joins TRBV7-6 and TRBJ1-1; D gene unclear. V was shortened by 5 bases and J by 6 bases, with 13 bases between the two germline ends. This CDR3 spans 13 amino acids. Germline V CDR1 and CDR2: SGHVS, FNYEAQ. This CDR3 is CASSPPGGPEAFF. CDR3 DNA: TGTGCCAGCAGCCCTCCGGGAGGCCCTGAAGCTTTCTTT.

The genes are TRBV6-2 or TRBV6-3 and TRBJ2-7; 8 bases agree with TRBD1. This CDR3 has 17 amino acids. Germline CDR1 is MNHEY and CDR2 is SVGEGT. The V segment lost 1 base and the J segment 0 bases; nucleotides outside the gene matches: 8. The CDR3 bases are TGTGCCAGCAGTTACTTTCGAGGGGACAGGTCCTCCTACGAGCAGTACTTC. Protein: CASSYFRGDRSSYEQYF.

J is TRBJ1-2 and V is TRBV2; TRBD1 matches 9 bases. The V segment lost 8 bases and the J segment 4 bases; nucleotides outside the gene matches: 11. The CDR3 consists of 15 residues. Looked up from germline, CDR1 is SNHLY and CDR2 is FYNNEI. In nucleotides, the CDR3 is TGTGCCAGCGGACTCGGGACAGGGTCCCCCTATGGCTACACCTTC. Amino acids: CASGLGTGSPYGYTF. Looking up the rest from reference TRBV2 and TRBJ1-2 gives the full variable domain: EPEVTQTPSHQVTQMGQEVILRCVPISNHLYFYWYRQILGQKVEFLVSFYNNEISEKSEIFDDQFSVERPDGSNFTLKIRSTKLEDSAMYFCASGLGTGSPYGYTFGSGTRLTVV.

This clonotype has only one observation. This chain uses TRBV24-1 with TRBJ2-3; TRBD1 is a possible D gene (5 bases). Germline CDR1 reads KGHDR; CDR2 reads SFDVKD. Trimming left V 5 bases short and J 8 bases short, with 19 bases between. The CDR3 runs to 15 residues. CDR3 region: CATSVPGAQHGTQYF. CDR3 bases: TGTGCCACCAGTGTTCCTGGGGCCCAGCACGGTACGCAGTATTTT.

This rearrangement joins TRBV10-1 to TRBJ2-7, with 7 nucleotides matching TRBD1. The V gene's germline CDR1 is WNHNN and CDR2 SYGVQD (reference sequence). The V segment lost 6 bases and the J segment 2 bases; nucleotides outside the gene matches: 7. CDR3 size: 14 residues. CDR3 in DNA: TGCGCCAGCAGCCAACAGGGGTCAACCTACGAGCAGTACGTC. It translates to CASSQQGSTYEQYV.

This rearrangement joins TRBV11-1 to TRBJ2-1; 9 bases fit TRBD2. Germline values: CDR1 SGHAT, CDR2 FQDESV (reference sequence). CDR3 length: 15 amino acids. The ends lost 2 bases at V and 4 bases at J; junction bases unmatched: 3. CDR3 sequence (DNA): TGTGCCAGCAGCTTATCGCTAGCGGGGTACAATGAGCAGTTCTTC. It codes for CASSLSLAGYNEQFF.

This clonotype was recorded many times. CDR3 region: CASSLQTGSQPQHF. Here the CDR3 DNA reads TGCGCCAGCAGCCTGCAGACAGGGAGCCAGCCCCAGCATTTT. The chain joins TRBV4-1 to TRBJ1-5, with 7 bases fitting TRBD1. The junction had 7 bases not matched to a gene; V was cut back by 4 bases and J by 7 bases. The V gene's germline CDR1 is MGHRA and CDR2 YSYEKL. CDR3 length: 14 residues.

The chain joins TRBV20-1 to TRBJ2-7, with D perhaps TRBD1 (6 bases). The length of the CDR3 is 13 residues. V was trimmed by 3 bases and J by 6 bases, leaving 15 bases between them. Germline CDR1 and CDR2: DFQATT and SNEGSKA (reference sequence). The CDR3 DNA reads as TGCAGTGCTAGGGGGGCAGGGACCGGCGAGCAGTACTTC. Its protein is CSARGAGTGEQYF.

In this sample, this clonotype turned up many times. This chain links TRBV19 with TRBJ1-1, with D maybe TRBD1 (6 bases). The V gene's germline CDR1 is LNHDA and CDR2 SQIVND (reference sequence). Trimming shortened V by 6 bases and J by 8 bases, and 7 bases separated the two germline ends. The CDR3 totals 10 residues. The CDR3 DNA follows: TGTGCCAGTAGCGGGACAGAAGCTTTCTTT. It yields the protein CASSGTEAFF.

The chain recombines TRBV7-2 with TRBJ2-5; 9 bases are shared with TRBD1. This CDR3 contains 16 residues. Germline CDR1 reads SGHTA; CDR2 reads FQGNSA. J lost 5 bases, V lost 5 bases, and 12 bases had no gene match. CDR3 DNA sequence: TGTGCCAGCAGCCCCTCGGGACAGGGAGTGTGGGAGACCCAGTACTTC. This gives the protein CASSPSGQGVWETQYF.

V usage is TRBV6-1 and J usage is TRBJ2-7; D is possibly TRBD1 or TRBD2 (5 bases each). The length of the CDR3 is 15 residues. V was clipped by 5 bases and J by 6 bases, with 20 bases between them. CDR1 is MNHNS, CDR2 SASEGT, per germline. CDR3 amino acids: CASSKTGLGLLEQYF. The CDR3 nucleotides are TGTGCCAGCAGTAAGACCGGACTGGGGCTTCTCGAGCAGTACTTC.

Comments on this clonotype: The junction differs from germline at one of its ends, possibly a read error. The chain combines TRBV2 with TRBJ2-7; D might be TRBD1 (6 bases). The CDR3 loop spans 14 amino acids. Germline values: CDR1 SNHLY, CDR2 FYNNEI. For the CDR3, the DNA is TGTGCTAGCAGGGCCCAGGGGATCTCCTACGAGCAGTACTTC. It specifies CASRAQGISYEQYF.

This clonotype was seen repeatedly, ten times or more. The chain employs TRBV7-8 and TRBJ2-1; possible D gene TRBD2, 5 bases. The V end was cut by 4 bases, the J end by 13 bases, with 8 bases between. CDR1 is SGHVS and CDR2 is FQNEAQ in the germline V gene. The CDR3 extends over 10 amino acids. Here the CDR3 reads CASSSPGQFF. The CDR3 DNA is TGTGCCAGCAGCTCCCCGGGACAGTTCTTC.

The J gene is TRBJ1-2, the V gene TRBV7-8; perhaps TRBD1 as D (6 bases). Per germline, CDR1 SGHVS and CDR2 FQNEAQ. The CDR3 consists of 14 residues. The V gene lost 5 bases and the J gene lost 4 bases, with 14 bases spanning the gap. CDR3 coding DNA: TGTGCCAGCAGCGTCGGGGGCGCAGGCTATGGCTACACCTTC. Protein sequence: CASSVGGAGYGYTF.

The chain carries TRBV5-4 and TRBJ2-7, with 7 bases matching TRBD2. This CDR3 is built from 15 residues. Germline CDR1 SGHNT, CDR2 YYREEE (reference sequence). Germline trimming cut 0 bases from V and 3 bases from J; bases unmatched to any gene: 6. CDR3 sequence reads: CASSLATGLNYEQYF. DNA for the CDR3: TGTGCCAGCAGCTTGGCCACGGGACTAAACTACGAGCAGTACTTC. Full variable domain (missing parts from reference TRBV5-4 and TRBJ2-7): ETGVTQSPTHLIKTRGQQVTLRCSSQSGHNTVSWYQQALGQGPQFIFQYYREEENGRGNFPPRFSGLQFPNYSSELNVNALELDDSALYLCASSLATGLNYEQYFGPGTRLTVT.